The 5 T cell receptor beta chains below come from one sample, sequenced in a study of beta chain features in type 1 diabetes. Isolated RNA was reverse transcribed in full, so expressed TCRB transcripts were sequenced. The assay was immunoSEQ multiplex PCR, and TCRdb's table has in-frame clones only and misses some. The sample has under 400,000 clones, around 20% seen once. The sample consisted of naive CD4+ T cells from blood. These receptors came from a young woman in good health.

There are a few counts of this clone. The chain employs TRBV2 and TRBJ1-1, with D perhaps TRBD1 (6 bases). Trimming removed 5 bases from V and 11 bases from J, with 21 bases in between. This CDR3 has 14 residues. CDR1 is SNHLY and CDR2 is FYNNEI in the germline V gene. CDR3 sequence reads: CASSSDRFRPWAFF. The DNA for the CDR3 is TGTGCCAGCAGTTCGGACAGATTCCGGCCATGGGCTTTCTTT.

The CDR3 coding sequence is TGTGCCAGCAGTGCCGGGGGGAACTATGGCTACACCTTC. Amino acid sequence: CASSAGGNYGYTF. The rearrangement joins TRBV2 to TRBJ1-2; tentative D call: TRBD1 (5 bases). The CDR3 is made up of 13 amino acids. Trimming pared 4 bases from V and 2 bases from J, leaving 8 bases between. Germline-derived CDR1 and CDR2 are SNHLY and FYNNEI.

This clone was observed a few times. The chain is built from TRBV7-9 and TRBJ2-7; TRBD2 agrees at 8 bases. Germline loops: CDR1 SEHNR, CDR2 FQNEAQ (reference sequence). The J segment lost 3 bases and the V segment lost 5 bases, leaving 9 bases of the junction unmatched. This CDR3 contains 15 residues. This CDR3 is CASSPPTGGYYEQYF. In nucleotides, the CDR3 is TGTGCCAGCAGCCCCCCGACGGGGGGGTACTACGAGCAGTACTTC.

This clone has a handful of counts. V is TRBV15 and J is TRBJ2-5; D is perhaps TRBD1 (5 bases). The CDR3 extends over 15 amino acids. CDR1 and CDR2 from the germline V gene are LNHNV and YYDKDF (reference sequence). V was pared by 0 bases and J by 2 bases, with 10 bases between. CDR3 nucleotide sequence: TGTGCCACCAGCAGAGAGAGGTCAGGGCAAGAGACCCAGTACTTC. Protein product: CATSRERSGQETQYF.

CDR3 sequence: CASSENGRNYEQYF. CDR3 coding DNA: TGTGCCAGCAGTGAAAACGGGAGGAACTACGAGCAGTACTTC. The V and J genes are TRBV25-1 and TRBJ2-7, with 7 bases lining up with TRBD2. With V trimmed by 2 bases and J by 3 bases, 4 bases remained unmatched. CDR1 is MGHDK and CDR2 is SYGVNS in the germline V gene. The CDR3 is made up of 14 amino acids.